Listed below are T cell receptor beta chains from one sample, sequenced in a study of blood T cell repertoires in COVID-19. The method was immunoSEQ multiplex PCR; TCRdb's version includes in-frame clones alone and lacks a portion of them. The sample has some 65,000 clones; approximately 83% are singletons. Sequences were obtained from peripheral blood. Receptors were obtained from a man aged 40-49 years with COVID-19, enrolled during active disease. Both conserved end residues are part of each CDR3. D genes are given only for firm matches. Some rows mark clone size as missing; the rest say once, few, many or name a class of expanded clone.

j_call v_call clone_size d_call cdr3_aa cdr3_nt
TRBJ1-3 TRBV2 . . CASTPDIPGNTIYF TGTGCCAGCACCCCCGACATCCCTGGAAACACCATATATTTT
TRBJ1-3 TRBV11-2 . . CASSSSQDSGNTIYF TGTGCCAGCAGCTCCTCTCAGGACTCTGGAAACACCATATATTTT
TRBJ1-2 TRBV6-1 . TRBD1 CASSEMYRTGDYGYTF TGTGCCAGCAGTGAAATGTATAGGACAGGGGACTATGGCTACACCTTC
TRBJ2-7 TRBV30 . . CAWSVKDSSSYEQYF TGTGCCTGGAGTGTAAAGGACAGTAGCTCCTACGAGCAGTACTTC
TRBJ2-3 TRBV6-5 once TRBD2 CASSYSGAGADTQYF TGTGCCAGCAGTTACTCCGGTGCGGGGGCAGATACGCAGTATTTT
TRBJ2-1 TRBV28 . TRBD1 CASTTGGSYNEQFF TGTGCCAGCACTACAGGGGGCTCCTACAATGAGCAGTTCTTC
TRBJ1-2 TRBV2 . TRBD1 CASSGQSGGNYGYTF TGTGCCAGCAGTGGTCAGTCAGGGGGTAACTATGGCTACACCTTC
TRBJ1-4 TRBV30 . TRBD1 CAWSRSGTGFEKLFF TGTGCCTGGAGCCGCTCCGGGACAGGGTTTGAAAAACTGTTTTTT
TRBJ2-3 TRBV19 . . CASSIDTGDTQYF TGTGCCAGTAGTATAGATACAGGAGATACGCAGTATTTT
TRBJ2-5 TRBV10-3 . TRBD2 CAAGTSGQETQYF TGTGCCGCCGGGACTAGCGGACAAGAGACCCAGTACTTC
TRBJ2-7 TRBV1 . . CTSSQESRGSSYEQYF TGCACCAGCAGCCAAGAGAGCCGGGGGAGTTCCTACGAGCAGTACTTC
TRBJ1-2 TRBV28 . . CASSDGHYYGYTF TGTGCCAGCAGTGACGGACACTATTATGGCTACACCTTC
TRBJ1-1 TRBV3-1/TRBV3-2 . . CASSPGSSNTEAFF TGTGCCAGCAGTCCCGGGTCCTCGAACACTGAAGCTTTCTTT
TRBJ2-2 TRBV9 . . CASSATWGLVGELFF TGTGCCAGCAGCGCCACATGGGGGCTGGTCGGGGAGCTGTTTTTT
TRBJ1-1 TRBV7-9 . . CASSLPGTEAFF TGTGCCAGCAGCTTACCGGGCACTGAAGCTTTCTTT
TRBJ2-7 TRBV9 . . CASSVDFGQTEQYF TGTGCCAGCAGCGTAGACTTCGGACAGACCGAGCAGTACTTC
TRBJ2-7 TRBV19 . TRBD1 CASTLTGGSYEQYF TGTGCCAGTACGCTGACAGGGGGCTCCTACGAGCAGTACTTC
TRBJ2-2 TRBV7-3 . . CASSLGQSTGELFF TGTGCCAGCAGCTTAGGGCAGAGCACCGGGGAGCTGTTTTTT
TRBJ1-4 TRBV28 . . CASRSLQVGSEKLFF TGTGCCAGCAGATCCCTACAGGTTGGCAGTGAAAAACTGTTTTTT
TRBJ1-1 TRBV6-5 . TRBD1 CASSYSGQGEGKAFF TGTGCCAGCAGTTACTCGGGACAGGGGGAGGGTAAAGCTTTCTTT
TRBJ2-3 TRBV10-1 . . CASKGDNADTQYF TGCGCCAGCAAGGGGGATAACGCAGATACGCAGTATTTT
TRBJ2-7 TRBV30 . TRBD2 CAWNLRGGREQYF TGTGCCTGGAACCTCCGGGGGGGCCGCGAGCAGTACTTC
TRBJ2-3 TRBV5-1 . TRBD1 CASSHGQGKATDTQYF TGCGCCAGCAGCCACGGACAGGGGAAGGCCACAGATACGCAGTATTTT